A selection of T cell receptor beta chains follows, all from one sample in a study of shared clonotypes between healthy human individuals. The repertoire was sequenced with immunoSEQ multiplex PCR; TCRdb's copy has only in-frame clones and lacks some. The sample lists over a million clones, 78% seen once, with roughly 0.65% in the top ten. The sequencing sample was made of memory CD4+ T cells from PBMCs. All receptors derive from a man aged 18 to 29 in good health. Some clones in this sample may be carry-over from other donors' samples. CDR3s leave out the opening cysteine and the closing phenylalanine or tryptophan.

j_call v_call cdr3_aa
TRBJ1-2 TRBV18 ASSRQGDYGHT
TRBJ2-3 TRBV11-3 ASSKEDSDTQY
TRBJ2-2 TRBV2 ASSGVGGLVELF
TRBJ2-3 TRBV7-9 ASSPPSGRAGADTQY
TRBJ2-5 TRBV25-1 ASSAGGETQY
TRBJ2-3 TRBV28 ASSRGTGTGDTQY
TRBJ2-3 TRBV5-1 ASSLVGTSGGVDTQY
TRBJ2-2 TRBV2 ASAVTGSAGELF
TRBJ2-7 TRBV5-1 ASSRSGRASEQY
TRBJ2-5 TRBV5-4 ASSWGTGRPETQY
TRBJ1-1 TRBV30 ALWPGGGTEAF
TRBJ2-7 TRBV28 ASSPPGPNEQY
TRBJ2-3 TRBV2 ASSGRLAGTYPTDTQY
TRBJ1-1 TRBV7-6 ASSLGGVMNTEAF
TRBJ2-5 TRBV14 ASSHWGIKTDAWAQETQY
TRBJ2-1 TRBV12-5 ASGFGFSGEQF
TRBJ1-5 TRBV30 AWSDGTFNQPQH
TRBJ2-7 TRBV7-7 ASSPRTGSYEQY
NA TRBV5-1 ASSENFNYEQY
TRBJ2-7 TRBV5-1 ASSRASSPVTYEQY
TRBJ2-5 TRBV27 ASSRGLQGAGETQY
TRBJ1-4 TRBV2 ASRGQESNEKLF
TRBJ1-1 TRBV6-6 ASSYSTGGTEAF
TRBJ2-2 TRBV9 ASSVVGGSTGTGELF
TRBJ2-1 TRBV5-4 ASSKPGTVRNEQF
TRBJ2-1 TRBV28 ASSSTRQLNEQF
TRBJ2-1 TRBV7-3 ASSLGLGNYNEQF
TRBJ2-7 TRBV5-4 ASSLAYGSSYEQY
TRBJ2-1 TRBV2 ASSFSEQF
TRBJ2-3 TRBV11-3 ASSLEGLPTDTQY
TRBJ2-1 TRBV18 ASSHGLAGSYNEQF
TRBJ1-1 TRBV21-1 ASSSYPGGNTEAF
TRBJ1-2 TRBV7-2 ASSPTVGTLETRY
TRBJ1-4 TRBV28 ASSLPAGAPNEKLF
TRBJ2-3 TRBV6-5 ATQRGGGTDTQY
TRBJ2-1 TRBV5-1 ASSLLAGSYNEQF
TRBJ1-4 TRBV19 ASTPPGAKNEKLF
TRBJ2-3 TRBV12-5 ASGLQGVDTQY
TRBJ2-5 TRBV2 ASSPSSGSQETQY
TRBJ2-5 TRBV28 ASSFGPETQY
TRBJ2-5 TRBV9 ASWRLAEDQETQY
TRBJ1-2 TRBV28 ASRLPPGRNSNYGYT
TRBJ1-2 TRBV18 ASSTGTAKGYT
TRBJ1-5 TRBV9 ASSVDGGQPQH
TRBJ1-4 TRBV29-1 SVDSAATNEKLF
TRBJ1-5 TRBV28 ASSLRGREAQH
TRBJ2-1 TRBV5-1 ASSLGSLYEDEQF
TRBJ1-3 TRBV28 ASRGSGNTIY
TRBJ2-3 TRBV6-5 ASSYLPWTDTQY
TRBJ2-5 TRBV9 ASSGTGTQETQY
TRBJ2-2 TRBV6-5 ASSLGSSGGTGELF
TRBJ1-1 TRBV6-6 ASSEGNTEAF
TRBJ1-2 TRBV29-1 SVPGGTHSPYGYT